A single sample gave rise to the 10 T cell receptor beta chains below, sequenced in a study of T cell responses to AZD1222 COVID-19 vaccine (dated by TCRdb to the early 2020s). The library was built by means of the immunoSEQ multiplex PCR assay. As stored in TCRdb, this immuneACCESS dataset retains in-frame rearrangements with V and J assigned. A fraction of the clones does not appear; measured against another copy, unresolved V genes explain less than half of the discrepancy, and the remainder lacks a known reason. The sample table holds tens of thousands of clones, of which approximately 88% were seen once. Under 7% of the sample comes from the top ten. This specimen's time point label, interpreted: baseline before first vaccination. Source: peripheral blood, taken on day 0 of AZD1222 vaccination. These receptors all come from an adult in good health.

The chain joins TRBV9 to TRBJ1-5; D is ambiguous. There are 15 residues in the CDR3. Germline CDR1 SGDLS, CDR2 YYNGEE. V was cut by 4 bases and J by 0 bases, with 11 bases left in between. CDR3 bases: TGTGCCAGCAGCCCCCAGCCAGATAGCAATCAGCCCCAGCATTTT. This translates into CASSPQPDSNQPQHF.

The rearrangement uses TRBV24-1 and TRBJ2-2, with 9 positions matching TRBD1. This CDR3 region has 19 residues. The ends lost 1 base at V and 4 bases at J; junction bases unmatched: 12. Per germline, CDR1 KGHDR and CDR2 SFDVKD. This CDR3 is CATSDLGTGSGPVTGELFF. The CDR3 nucleotides read TGTGCCACCAGTGATTTAGGGACAGGGTCTGGTCCGGTCACCGGGGAGCTGTTTTTT.

The chain uses TRBV27 and TRBJ2-1; a weak D match, TRBD1 (6 bases). CDR1 and CDR2 from the germline V gene are MNHEY and SMNVEV (reference sequence). This CDR3 is built from 14 residues. The V end lost 9 bases, the J end lost 3 bases, and 15 bases lay between the germline ends. CDR3 loop: CASSDRNHYNEQFF. CDR3 DNA: TGTGCCAGTTCCGACAGGAACCACTACAATGAGCAGTTCTTC.

The chain employs TRBV18 and TRBJ1-3, with D tentatively TRBD1 (6 bases). V was shortened by 6 bases and J by 0 bases, with 9 bases between the two germline ends. The CDR3 loop spans 14 amino acids. Germline V lookup: CDR1 KGHSH, CDR2 LQKENI. The CDR3 here is CASSTGNSGNTIYF. For the CDR3, the DNA is TGTGCCAGCTCGACAGGAAACTCTGGAAACACCATATATTTT.

The chain combines TRBV7-9 with TRBJ1-1, with 9 bases matching TRBD1. The CDR3 has 16 amino acids. The germline V gene encodes CDR1 SEHNR and CDR2 FQNEAQ (reference sequence). The trim removed 5 bases at V and 4 bases at J, leaving 11 bases unmatched. The chain's CDR3 is CASSPTNNRGLTEAFF. CDR3 coding DNA: TGTGCCAGCAGCCCCACCAATAACAGGGGGCTCACTGAAGCTTTCTTT.

In this sample, this clone turned up once. The rearrangement links TRBV19 to TRBJ1-5; D possibly corresponds to TRBD1 (5 bases). There are 14 residues in the CDR3. Trimming cost V 6 bases and J 2 bases, with 11 bases left between them. Germline values: CDR1 LNHDA, CDR2 SQIVND (reference sequence). The DNA of the CDR3 is TGTGCCAGTAGATTTGAAGGGGGCAATCAGCCCCAGCATTTT. This encodes CASRFEGGNQPQHF.

CDR3 DNA: TGTGCCAGCAGGACATCTAACTATGGCTACACCTTC. Protein product: CASRTSNYGYTF. The chain combines TRBV28 with TRBJ1-2; D is unresolved. Germline loops: CDR1 MDHEN, CDR2 SYDVKM. V was clipped by 6 bases and J by 0 bases, with 5 bases between them. This CDR3 spans 12 amino acids.

In its sample, this clone was seen a few times. The gene calls are TRBV5-1 and TRBJ2-7; maybe TRBD1 (5 bases). CDR1 is SGHRS, CDR2 YFSETQ, per germline. The CDR3 consists of 15 residues. The ends were cut back, 2 bases at V and 3 bases at J, with 15 bases in the middle. The CDR3 loop reads CASSFQATGYYEQYF. The CDR3 bases are TGCGCCAGCAGCTTCCAGGCTACAGGATACTACGAGCAGTACTTC.

The V call is TRBV18, the J call TRBJ1-2; 7 bases fit TRBD1. Germline loops: CDR1 KGHSH, CDR2 LQKENI. The V segment lost 4 bases and the J segment 0 bases; nucleotides outside the gene matches: 11. The CDR3 sequence is 17 residues long. In DNA form, the CDR3 reads TGTGCCAGCTCACGGGTAAAGGACAGGCCAACTAACTATGGCTACACCTTC. Translation: CASSRVKDRPTNYGYTF.

This rearrangement joins TRBV27 to TRBJ1-1, with D perhaps TRBD1 (6 bases). The CDR3 has 13 residues. Per the germline V gene, CDR1 is MNHEY and CDR2 is SMNVEV (reference sequence). The V end was cut by 7 bases, the J end by 4 bases, with 13 bases between. Here the CDR3 reads CASIAGGATEAFF. DNA of the CDR3: TGTGCCAGCATTGCGGGGGGCGCCACTGAAGCTTTCTTT.